Shown below are 5 T cell receptor beta chains from a single sample sequenced in a study of blood T cell repertoires in COVID-19. The assay was immunoSEQ multiplex PCR, and TCRdb's table has in-frame clones only and misses some. The sample yields 200,000 to 250,000 clones, roughly 85% seen once. Sequenced material: peripheral blood. The receptors here all came from a man aged 40-55 years with acute or convalescent COVID-19.

This clone was observed once. The rearrangement links TRBV10-2 to TRBJ1-1; D gene uncertain. CDR3 size: 13 residues. Germline V CDR1 and CDR2: WSHSY, SAAADI. V was shortened by 5 bases and J by 1 base, with 8 bases between the two germline ends. The CDR3 loop reads CASSIKKNTEAFF. The CDR3 coding sequence is TGCGCCAGCAGTATCAAAAAGAACACTGAAGCTTTCTTT.

The chain joins TRBV25-1 to TRBJ1-5; a possible D gene is TRBD1 (6 bases). The germline V and J ends were trimmed by 2 bases and 4 bases, with 15 bases remaining between them. CDR3 length: 16 residues. Germline assignment: CDR1 MGHDK and CDR2 SYGVNS. This chain's CDR3 is CASSEETGLWNQPQHF. The CDR3 nucleotides are TGTGCCAGCAGTGAAGAAACAGGGCTATGGAATCAGCCCCAGCATTTT.

The CDR3 spells CASSLMGQGRNEQFF. CDR3 DNA: TGTGCCAGCAGCTTAATGGGACAGGGTCGGAATGAGCAGTTCTTC. V and J are TRBV7-2 and TRBJ2-1; TRBD1 matches at 9 bases. This CDR3 is built from 15 residues. Germline loops: CDR1 SGHTA, CDR2 FQGNSA. The J segment lost 7 bases and the V segment lost 2 bases, leaving 6 bases of the junction unmatched.

The J gene is TRBJ1-1, the V gene TRBV28, with D possibly being TRBD1 (6 bases). V was cut by 3 bases and J by 4 bases, with 15 bases left in between. CDR1 and CDR2 (germline): MDHEN, SYDVKM. The CDR3 runs to 15 residues. The DNA for the CDR3 is TGTGCCAGCAGTTTGGGTGGGACACTTTTCACTGAAGCTTTCTTT. It is translated as CASSLGGTLFTEAFF.

The chain joins TRBV12-2 to TRBJ1-2. TRBV12-2 is tagged as a pseudogene. This CDR3 has 12 residues. The DNA for the CDR3 is TGTGCAGGGAGGCTGGACTACTATGGCTACACCTTC. As protein: CAGRLDYYGYTF.